Each of the 22 T cell receptor beta chains below was sequenced from the same sample in a study of a mutant IDH1 vaccine in newly diagnosed glioma. Repertoires were generated with immunoSEQ multiplex PCR, while TCRdb's copy carries only in-frame clones and drops some. The sample holds roughly 72,000 clones, roughly nine tenths seen once. Time point indicated: week 5, during vaccination. Each dose delivered 300 ug of mutant IDH1 20-mer peptide subcutaneously with imiquimod. What these receptors recognize is not known. The source was PBMCs, collected from a glioma patient whose treatment included an IDH1 peptide vaccine. The receptor source for this set is a woman between 50 and 59 years old with glioma.

The V call is TRBV27, the J call TRBJ2-1; D remains unclear. The germline V gene encodes CDR1 MNHEY and CDR2 SMNVEV (reference sequence). The ends were cut back, 0 bases at V and 3 bases at J, with 9 bases in the middle. The length of the CDR3 is 15 residues. CDR3 sequence: CASSLSTGVYNEQFF. CDR3 coding DNA: TGTGCCAGCAGTTTATCCACGGGCGTCTACAATGAGCAGTTCTTC.

The chain carries TRBV28 and TRBJ2-7, with D uncertain. The CDR3 loop spans 15 amino acids. Germline V gene data show CDR1 as MDHEN and CDR2 as SYDVKM. The germline V and J ends were trimmed by 7 bases and 7 bases, with 23 bases remaining between them. The CDR3 region is CASTVPSTPREEQYF. The CDR3 nucleotides read TGTGCCAGCACCGTGCCCTCGACGCCCCGTGAGGAGCAGTACTTC.

The rearrangement joins TRBV4-1 to TRBJ2-3; D might be TRBD2 (6 bases). The CDR3 covers 16 residues. From germline, CDR1 is MGHRA and CDR2 YSYEKL. The V end was cut by 1 base, the J end by 0 bases, with 11 bases between. CDR3 protein: CASSQGNSGSTDTQYF. The DNA for the CDR3 is TGCGCCAGCAGCCAAGGAAACAGCGGGAGCACAGATACGCAGTATTTT.

The CDR3 sequence is CASRLGRTSGRKDTGELFF. The CDR3 DNA is TGTGCCAGCAGACTAGGGCGCACTAGCGGGAGAAAGGACACCGGGGAGCTGTTTTTT. V usage is TRBV7-3 and J usage is TRBJ2-2, with 11 nucleotides matching TRBD2. V was pared by 6 bases and J by 3 bases, with 15 bases of the junction left unmatched. Germline V gene data show CDR1 as SGHTA and CDR2 as FQGTGA. The CDR3 loop spans 19 amino acids.

The chain employs TRBV4-1 and TRBJ2-1, with 8 bases aligning to TRBD1. Germline V gene lookup returns CDR1 MGHRA and CDR2 YSYEKL. The CDR3 is 16 residues long. V gave up 2 bases and J gave up 1 base; unmatched junction bases: 4. The CDR3 nucleotides are TGCGCCAGCAGCCAACCAGGGGGCGCATCCTACAATGAGCAGTTCTTC. Translating gives CASSQPGGASYNEQFF.

This clone was observed once. V is TRBV4-1 and J is TRBJ2-7; 9 nucleotides line up with TRBD2. CDR1 and CDR2 from the germline V gene are MGHRA and YSYEKL. J gave up 2 bases and V 1 base, and 3 bases lay outside the gene matches. The length of the CDR3 is 15 residues. The CDR3 here is CASSQGLAATYEQYF. The CDR3 nucleotides are TGCGCCAGCAGCCAAGGACTAGCGGCCACCTACGAGCAGTACTTC.

This clone appeared a single time. The rearrangement uses TRBV18 and TRBJ1-4, with D possibly being TRBD1 (6 bases). The CDR3 extends over 16 amino acids. V was trimmed by 3 bases and J by 7 bases, leaving 18 bases between them. Germline assignment: CDR1 KGHSH and CDR2 LQKENI. The CDR3 coding sequence is TGTGCCAGCTCACCGATTGGACAGCCCATTGGTGAAAAACTGTTTTTT. Its protein is CASSPIGQPIGEKLFF. The variable domain in full, completed from reference TRBV18 and TRBJ1-4, reads NAGVMQNPRHLVRRRGQEARLRCSPMKGHSHVYWYRQLPEEGLKFMVYLQKENIIDESGMPKERFSAEFPKEGPSILRIQQVVRGDSAAYFCASSPIGQPIGEKLFFGSGTQLSVL.

This CDR3 reads CASSLAGTSEYGYTF. The CDR3 coding sequence is TGTGCCAGCAGCCTAGCGGGGACCTCTGAGTATGGCTACACCTTC. The rearrangement uses TRBV9 and TRBJ1-2; a weak D match, TRBD1 (5 bases). V lost 4 bases and J lost 5, with 18 bases in between. The CDR3 extends over 15 amino acids. Germline values: CDR1 SGDLS, CDR2 YYNGEE.

The V call is TRBV21-1, the J call TRBJ1-1; the D call in the table, TRBD1, was not verified against the DNA. TRBV21-1 is shown as a pseudogene. CDR3 length: 15 amino acids. The DNA for the CDR3 is TGTGCCAGCAGCGCTAGACAGGGTGAGAACACTGAAGCTTTCTTT. Translation: CASSARQGENTEAFF.

The rearrangement uses TRBV7-8 and TRBJ1-2, with TRBD1 as a possible D gene (5 bases). The CDR3 is 16 amino acids. V dropped 0 bases and J dropped 3 bases, with 14 bases sitting between them. Germline loops: CDR1 SGHVS, CDR2 FQNEAQ. CDR3 in DNA: TGTGCCAGCAGCTTAGCCAGGGAGAGGGGCTACTATGGCTACACCTTC. Translation gives CASSLARERGYYGYTF. Variable domain in full (rest from reference TRBV7-8 and TRBJ1-2): GAGVSQSPRYKVAKRGQDVALRCDPISGHVSLFWYQQALGQGPEFLTYFQNEAQLDKSGLPSDRFFAERPEGSVSTLKIQRTQQEDSAVYLCASSLARERGYYGYTFGSGTRLTVV.

This chain uses TRBV28 with TRBJ1-5; D call uncertain. Per germline, CDR1 MDHEN and CDR2 SYDVKM. The CDR3 is 14 residues long. The V end lost 9 bases, the J end lost 4 bases, and 16 bases lay between the germline ends. This CDR3 reads CASSDLLPNQPQHF. CDR3 DNA: TGTGCCAGTTCCGACCTGCTCCCGAATCAGCCCCAGCATTTT.

This sequence joins TRBV5-1 and TRBJ2-5; 12 nucleotides agree with TRBD2. With 4 bases clipped from V and 3 bases from J, the junction kept 7 bases outside the gene matches. CDR3 length equals 16 residues. Per the germline V gene, CDR1 is SGHRS and CDR2 is YFSETQ. The CDR3 loop reads CASSLQLAGGEETQYF. The CDR3 bases are TGCGCCAGCAGCCTGCAGCTAGCGGGAGGGGAAGAGACCCAGTACTTC.

The chain carries TRBV6-1 and TRBJ2-1, with 14 bases that match TRBD2. The CDR3 has 15 amino acids. Germline V gene sequence: CDR1 MNHNS, CDR2 SASEGT. J gave up 5 bases and V 4 bases, and 1 base lay outside the gene matches. Here the CDR3 reads CASSGTSGGNNEQFF. The DNA of the CDR3 is TGTGCCAGCAGTGGGACTAGCGGGGGGAACAATGAGCAGTTCTTC.

This clone was counted only a few times. V gene TRBV11-2 combines with J gene TRBJ1-2; no clear D. The CDR3 is 13 amino acids. V dropped 4 bases and J dropped 3 bases, with 9 bases sitting between them. CDR1 and CDR2 (germline): SGHAT, FQNNGV. Written as DNA, the CDR3 is TGTGCCAGCAGCTCGGACGGGGACTATGGCTACACCTTC. It yields the protein CASSSDGDYGYTF.

The chain uses TRBV6-5 and TRBJ2-5; 14 bases are shared with TRBD2. The J call may be wrong; the DNA end is better matched by TRBJ2-7. The germline V gene has CDR1 MNHEY and CDR2 SVGAGI. This CDR3 spans 16 amino acids. Written as DNA, the CDR3 is TGTGCCAGCAGTTACGGGACTAGCGGGGGCTCCTACGAGCAGTACTTC. Translation: CASSYGTSGGSYEQYF.

The V and J genes are TRBV28 and TRBJ2-3; perhaps TRBD2 as D (6 bases). CDR1 MDHEN and CDR2 SYDVKM come from the germline V gene. The CDR3 totals 12 residues. Between the trimmed V and J ends, which lost 3 bases and 6 bases, there was a span of 7 bases. CDR3 amino acids: CASSLEGDTQYF. The DNA of the CDR3 is TGTGCCAGCAGTTTGGAGGGGGATACGCAGTATTTT.

This chain connects TRBV5-3 to TRBJ2-5; 11 bases map to TRBD2. TRBV5-3 is recorded as an ORF, its role being uncertain. The CDR3 extends over 13 amino acids. Losses at the gene ends were 8 bases for V and 5 bases for J; bases not matched to a gene: 5. The CDR3 reads CASASGRRETQYF. CDR3 in DNA: TGTGCCAGCGCTAGCGGGAGGCGGGAGACCCAGTACTTC.

The gene calls are TRBV6-5 and TRBJ2-1, with a tentative D call TRBD1 (5 bases). V lost 5 bases and J 5 bases, leaving 16 bases between the germline ends. The germline CDR1 and CDR2 sequences are MNHEY and SVGAGI. The CDR3 loop spans 15 amino acids. The CDR3 bases are TGTGCCAGCAGTCCTCAGGGCATCACCCACAATGAGCAGTTCTTC. It encodes CASSPQGITHNEQFF.

This clone has a handful of counts. The chain employs TRBV6-6 and TRBJ1-1; TRBD1 matches 9 bases. This CDR3 has 15 amino acids. With 6 bases clipped from V and 2 bases from J, the junction kept 7 bases outside the gene matches. Germline CDR1 reads MNHNY; CDR2 reads SVGAGI (reference sequence). CDR3 sequence: CASSDMGQGNTEAFF. The DNA of the CDR3 is TGTGCCAGCAGCGACATGGGACAGGGCAACACTGAAGCTTTCTTT.

The chain is built from TRBV4-1 and TRBJ2-7, with TRBD1 identical over 9 bases. Germline V gene data show CDR1 as MGHRA and CDR2 as YSYEKL. The trim removed 4 bases at V and 5 bases at J, leaving 9 bases unmatched. This CDR3 has 15 amino acids. CDR3 residues: CASSLSNRGPDEQYF. The CDR3 nucleotides read TGCGCCAGCAGCCTAAGCAACAGGGGGCCGGACGAGCAGTACTTC.

Only one count was recorded for this clone. This rearrangement joins TRBV5-1 to TRBJ2-1; D is unresolved. The germline V gene has CDR1 SGHRS and CDR2 YFSETQ. This CDR3 region has 13 residues. V was cut by 1 base and J by 5 bases, with 7 bases left in between. DNA of the CDR3: TGCGCCAGCAGCTTGAAAGTTAACAATGAGCAGTTCTTC. Its protein product is CASSLKVNNEQFF.

This chain uses TRBV30 with TRBJ2-3; TRBD2 matches at 9 bases. CDR1 is GTSNPN and CDR2 is SVGIG in the germline V gene (reference sequence). V lost 4 bases, J lost 6 bases, and 23 bases stayed unmatched. This CDR3 has 19 residues. This CDR3 is CAWNNHLGSGRTSGDTQYF. The CDR3 DNA reads TGTGCCTGGAACAATCATTTGGGGAGCGGGAGGACCTCCGGGGATACGCAGTATTTT.